What follows are 30 T cell receptor beta chains derived from one specimen sequenced in a study of cytomegalovirus exposure and HLA in healthy donors. Researchers ran the PCR with 60 Vbeta and 13 Jbeta primers. Generated by immunoSEQ multiplex PCR, the TCRdb table keeps only in-frame clones and is missing some. This sample lists some 64,000 clones; its ten largest clones have approximately 1.6%. Sequencing was carried out using PBMCs. The receptors derive from a woman aged 25 to 39 in good health and CMV-seronegative.

This rearrangement joins TRBV6-5 to TRBJ2-1; 9 positions agree with TRBD1. Trimming took 7 bases from V and 7 from J; bases not matched to a gene: 11. Per germline, CDR1 MNHEY and CDR2 SVGAGI. The CDR3 is 15 residues long. CDR3 nucleotides: TGTGCCAGCACACCTTGGACAGGGGTCATGAATGAGCAGTTCTTC. This gives the protein CASTPWTGVMNEQFF.

The chain combines TRBV29-1 with TRBJ2-1; perhaps TRBD1 as D (6 bases). V was shortened by 7 bases and J by 3 bases, with 16 bases between the two germline ends. Germline V lookup: CDR1 SQVTM, CDR2 ANQGSEA. The CDR3 runs to 14 residues. Here the CDR3 reads CSDRLGGFYNEQFF. The CDR3 coding sequence is TGCAGCGACCGGTTAGGGGGATTCTACAATGAGCAGTTCTTC.

V is TRBV19 and J is TRBJ1-4, with TRBD1 matching 10 bases. Germline V gives CDR1 LNHDA, CDR2 SQIVND (reference sequence). The trim removed 1 base at V and 13 bases at J, leaving 12 bases unmatched. The CDR3 sequence is 16 residues long. For the CDR3, the DNA is TGTGCCAGTAGTATAGGGGACAGGGGCGCGGAGCGGAGACTGTTTTTT. It translates to CASSIGDRGAERRLFF.

The chain couples TRBV30 to TRBJ2-7; possible D gene TRBD2, 6 bases. This CDR3 is 15 amino acids long. Germline V CDR1 and CDR2: GTSNPN, SVGIG (reference sequence). The germline V and J ends were trimmed by 2 bases and 3 bases, with 17 bases remaining between them. CDR3 sequence (DNA): TGTGCCTGGAGTCCCCGGGAGTTTCGGGGCTACGAGCAGTACTTC. Protein product: CAWSPREFRGYEQYF.

The chain is built from TRBV18 and TRBJ1-4, with D possibly being TRBD1 (5 bases). Germline V gene lookup returns CDR1 KGHSH and CDR2 LQKENI. V was cut by 3 bases and J by 6 bases, with 11 bases left in between. There are 14 residues in the CDR3. CDR3 sequence: CASSPWRDHEKLFF. The CDR3 DNA reads TGTGCCAGCTCACCTTGGAGGGACCATGAAAAACTGTTTTTT.

Regarding this clone: Because it lacks the conserved phenylalanine or tryptophan at the end, this CDR3 is likely a read error. The chain employs TRBV10-1 and TRBJ1-2; no firm D call. V was pared by 3 bases and J by 2 bases, with 16 bases between. The CDR3 runs to 16 residues. Per the germline V gene, CDR1 is WNHNN and CDR2 is SYGVQD (reference sequence). CDR3 protein: CASSDAAESPNYGYTL. CDR3 coding DNA: TGCGCCAGCAGTGATGCGGCAGAGAGCCCCAACTATGGCTACACCCTC.

The chain recombines TRBV5-1 with TRBJ1-5, with 7 bases matching TRBD1. Trimming took 4 bases from V and 9 from J; bases not matched to a gene: 10. Germline CDR1 is SGHRS and CDR2 is YFSETQ. This CDR3 spans 14 amino acids. CDR3 sequence: CASSVTGAAGPQHF. As DNA, the CDR3 is TGCGCCAGCAGCGTCACAGGGGCCGCCGGGCCCCAGCATTTT.

The chain links TRBV30 to TRBJ1-1; maybe TRBD1 (5 bases). V was cut by 0 bases and J by 2 bases, with 10 bases left in between. The CDR3 is 14 residues long. CDR1 is GTSNPN, CDR2 SVGIG, per germline (reference sequence). The CDR3 region has the DNA TGTGCCTGGAGTGTTGGCGGGGCCAACACTGAAGCTTTCTTT. This translates into CAWSVGGANTEAFF. Supplemented by reference TRBV30 and TRBJ1-1, the full variable domain reads SQTIHQWPATLVQPVGSPLSLECTVEGTSNPNLYWYRQAAGRGLQLLFYSVGIGQISSEVPQNLSASRPQDRQFILSSKKLLLSDSGFYLCAWSVGGANTEAFFGQGTRLTVV.

The rearrangement joins TRBV10-3 to TRBJ2-7, with D possibly TRBD2 on 7 matching bases. The length of the CDR3 is 14 residues. Between the trimmed V and J ends, which lost 3 bases and 5 bases, there was a span of 14 bases. Germline CDR1 and CDR2: ENHRY and SYGVKD. The chain's CDR3 is CAISDPGGFNEQYF. In DNA, the CDR3 is TGTGCCATCAGTGATCCGGGGGGCTTCAACGAGCAGTACTTC.

The chain couples TRBV11-2 to TRBJ1-2, with 7 nucleotides matching TRBD1. CDR1 and CDR2 (germline): SGHAT, FQNNGV. After removal of 5 bases from V and 3 bases from J, the junction contained 6 bases not matched to a gene. This CDR3 spans 14 amino acids. The CDR3 nucleotides are TGTGCCAGCAGCGGACAGGCAACTTACTATGGCTACACCTTC. It is translated as CASSGQATYYGYTF.

The chain joins TRBV7-3 to TRBJ1-1; 7 nucleotides agree with TRBD1. There are 13 residues in the CDR3. V was pared by 4 bases and J by 4 bases, with 3 bases of the junction left unmatched. Looked up from germline, CDR1 is SGHTA and CDR2 is FQGTGA. The CDR3 nucleotides are TGTGCCAGCAGCTCGGACAGGAGCACTGAAGCTTTCTTT. Amino acid sequence: CASSSDRSTEAFF.

V is TRBV13 and J is TRBJ1-2; D might be TRBD1 (5 bases). Germline loops: CDR1 PRHDT, CDR2 FYEKMQ (reference sequence). The V gene lost 5 bases and the J gene lost 5 bases, with 18 bases spanning the gap. The CDR3 consists of 15 residues. In DNA, the CDR3 is TGTGCCAGCAGCCAGAGACAGATCTTTTCTTATGGCTACACCTTC. It encodes CASSQRQIFSYGYTF. Combining the CDR3 with reference TRBV13 and TRBJ1-2 gives the whole variable domain AAGVIQSPRHLIKEKRETATLKCYPIPRHDTVYWYQQGPGQDPQFLISFYEKMQSDKGSIPDRFSAQQFSDYHSELNMSSLELGDSALYFCASSQRQIFSYGYTFGSGTRLTVV.

The V call is TRBV6-5, the J call TRBJ2-7; 7 bases are shared with TRBD2. The germline V gene has CDR1 MNHEY and CDR2 SVGAGI. This CDR3 has 14 residues. With V trimmed by 8 bases and J by 1 base, 8 bases remained unmatched. CDR3 sequence reads: CASQVAGVSYEQYF. In DNA form, the CDR3 reads TGTGCCAGCCAGGTGGCGGGGGTTTCCTACGAGCAGTACTTC.

This chain links TRBV6-5 with TRBJ2-3; D might be TRBD2 (5 bases). Germline V CDR1 and CDR2: MNHEY, SVGAGI. The CDR3 contains 13 residues. V lost 4 bases to trimming and J lost 6 bases, with 11 bases between them. The CDR3 sequence is CASSSQLGDTQYF. The CDR3 nucleotides are TGTGCCAGCAGTTCCCAACTAGGGGATACGCAGTATTTT.

V usage is TRBV5-6 and J usage is TRBJ2-1; D remains ambiguous. Germline V gene sequence: CDR1 SGHDT, CDR2 YYEEEE. V was trimmed by 4 bases and J by 5 bases, leaving 7 bases between them. The CDR3 runs to 12 residues. Here the CDR3 reads CASSPQDNEQFF. The CDR3 DNA sequence: TGTGCCAGCAGCCCGCAGGACAATGAGCAGTTCTTC.

The gene calls are TRBV7-9 and TRBJ2-3; 10 positions agree with TRBD2. Unmatched junction bases numbered 7, after V lost 4 bases and J lost 6 bases. This CDR3 is built from 15 residues. The germline V gene encodes CDR1 SEHNR and CDR2 FQNEAQ (reference sequence). The CDR3 DNA follows: TGTGCCAGCAGCTCCAGCGGGGGGGCTACGGATACGCAGTATTTT. It yields the protein CASSSSGGATDTQYF.

V is TRBV7-2 and J is TRBJ2-7; D gene uncertain. This CDR3 region has 16 residues. The germline V gene encodes CDR1 SGHTA and CDR2 FQGNSA. Trimming removed 1 base at V and 4 bases at J, with 17 bases between. The CDR3 reads CASSLVHAGPRYEQYF. CDR3 coding DNA: TGTGCCAGCAGCTTAGTCCATGCCGGCCCGAGGTACGAGCAGTACTTC.

The CDR3 nucleotides are TGTGCCAGCAGCCCCCGACTAGGATCCTACAATGAGCAGTTCTTC. This codes for CASSPRLGSYNEQFF. The V and J genes are TRBV11-2 and TRBJ2-1, with D maybe TRBD2 (6 bases). Germline CDR1 and CDR2: SGHAT and FQNNGV. The V and J ends lost 5 bases and 1 base respectively, with 12 bases between them. This CDR3 is built from 15 residues.

The chain combines TRBV27 with TRBJ2-2; TRBD2 matches 7 bases. This CDR3 is built from 14 residues. Unmatched junction bases numbered 4, after V lost 6 bases and J lost 3 bases. CDR1 and CDR2 (germline): MNHEY, SMNVEV (reference sequence). In DNA, the CDR3 is TGTGCCAGCAGCAGCGGGGTTCACACCGGGGAGCTGTTTTTT. This encodes CASSSGVHTGELFF.

V and J are TRBV20-1 and TRBJ1-2; D is possibly TRBD1 (6 bases). From germline, CDR1 is DFQATT and CDR2 SNEGSKA (reference sequence). The CDR3 runs to 10 residues. Trimming left V 7 bases short and J 14 bases short, with 17 bases between. CDR3 residues: CSVPRTGQTF. In DNA, the CDR3 is TGCAGTGTACCACGGACGGGACAAACCTTC.

This sequence joins TRBV7-8 and TRBJ2-7; D is uncertain. CDR1 is SGHVS, CDR2 FQNEAQ, per germline. V was cut by 4 bases and J by 2 bases, with 9 bases left in between. This CDR3 contains 13 residues. CDR3 sequence reads: CASSSVRTYEQYF. Written as DNA, the CDR3 is TGTGCCAGCAGCTCGGTCAGGACCTACGAGCAGTACTTC.

The chain couples TRBV30 to TRBJ1-2, with TRBD1 identical over 9 bases. This CDR3 is built from 14 residues. Germline trimming cut 2 bases from V and 4 bases from J; bases unmatched to any gene: 5. CDR1 and CDR2 from the germline V gene are GTSNPN and SVGIG (reference sequence). This CDR3 is CAWSPDRGPYGYTF. The CDR3 DNA follows: TGTGCCTGGAGTCCGGACAGGGGACCCTATGGCTACACCTTC.

The gene calls are TRBV2 and TRBJ2-7; perhaps TRBD2 as D (6 bases). From germline, CDR1 is SNHLY and CDR2 FYNNEI. V gave up 6 bases and J gave up 7 bases, with 10 bases separating them. This CDR3 has 11 residues. The CDR3 reads CASRGAGEQYF. CDR3 DNA: TGTGCCAGCAGAGGGGCGGGGGAGCAGTACTTC.

The genes are TRBV19 and TRBJ1-1, with TRBD1 identical over 7 bases. Germline CDR1 LNHDA, CDR2 SQIVND (reference sequence). V shed 8 bases and J 8 bases; nucleotides not matched to a gene: 5. CDR3 length: 11 amino acids. This CDR3 is CASWTGWEAFF. CDR3 DNA sequence: TGTGCCAGTTGGACAGGTTGGGAAGCTTTCTTT.

The chain uses TRBV9 and TRBJ2-7; D may be TRBD1 (5 bases). This CDR3 region has 14 residues. Germline V gives CDR1 SGDLS, CDR2 YYNGEE. The V end was cut by 0 bases, the J end by 2 bases, with 9 bases between. CDR3 nucleotides: TGTGCCAGCAGCGTAGCTAAAGGGGCCTACGAGCAGTACTTC. Translating it yields CASSVAKGAYEQYF.

The chain is built from TRBV18 and TRBJ1-1; tentatively, D is TRBD1 (5 bases). The V gene's germline CDR1 is KGHSH and CDR2 LQKENI. This CDR3 has 13 amino acids. With 5 bases removed from V and 0 bases from J, the gap between germline ends came to 7 bases. The CDR3 spells CASSSTVNTEAFF. The CDR3 bases are TGTGCCAGCTCATCGACAGTGAACACTGAAGCTTTCTTT.

V usage is TRBV18 and J usage is TRBJ1-2; D is ambiguous. The germline gives CDR1 KGHSH, CDR2 LQKENI. Trimming cost V 3 bases and J 1 base, with 6 bases left between them. CDR3 length: 13 amino acids. The CDR3 loop is CASSPTVNYGYTF. The CDR3 DNA is TGTGCCAGCTCACCCACGGTTAACTATGGCTACACCTTC.

V is TRBV30 and J is TRBJ1-2; 7 bases align to TRBD1. Germline-derived CDR1 and CDR2 are GTSNPN and SVGIG (reference sequence). The CDR3 sequence is 15 residues long. V was pared by 8 bases and J by 2 bases, with 14 bases of the junction left unmatched. The CDR3 DNA follows: TGTGCCGGGGGCCCCCGAGACAGGGTAAACTATGGCTACACCTTC. Translating gives CAGGPRDRVNYGYTF.

V is TRBV15 and J is TRBJ2-7, with 8 bases identical to TRBD1. V shed 5 bases and J 6 bases; nucleotides not matched to a gene: 15. Germline loops: CDR1 LNHNV, CDR2 YYDKDF (reference sequence). The CDR3 is made up of 16 amino acids. CDR3 protein: CATSPDRGVGGREQYF. CDR3 nucleotides: TGTGCCACCAGCCCTGACAGGGGCGTGGGGGGCCGCGAGCAGTACTTC.

The chain carries TRBV30 and TRBJ2-1; D gene unclear. The CDR3 runs 11 residues. CDR1 and CDR2 (germline): GTSNPN, SVGIG (reference sequence). V lost 3 bases, J lost 5 bases, and 5 bases lay in between. CDR3 sequence (DNA): TGTGCCTGGAGAGCCAACAATGAGCAGTTCTTC. Residues: CAWRANNEQFF. Using reference TRBV30 and TRBJ2-1 for the parts outside the CDR3, the full variable domain is SQTIHQWPATLVQPVGSPLSLECTVEGTSNPNLYWYRQAAGRGLQLLFYSVGIGQISSEVPQNLSASRPQDRQFILSSKKLLLSDSGFYLCAWRANNEQFFGPGTRLTVL.